The T cell receptor (beta chain) under discussion was sequenced for a study of graft-versus-host responses after intestinal transplantation. Study as a whole: Transplants were multivisceral, liver-intestinal, or isolated intestinal. Among the recipients, all got anti-thymocyte globulin induction and then tacrolimus and steroids for approximately 3 years. Overall study results and limits: Some patients had graft-donor T cell macrochimerism, and their allografts showed high graft-versus-host to host-versus-graft clonal ratios. Early post-transplant HvG declines showed an association with peak circulating GvH clone levels.

TCRdb keeps only in-frame clones here, not all; method: immunoSEQ multiplex PCR. The repertoire holds some 40,000 clones, 75% to 90% seen once, with around 17% in the top ten. This clone was found once. Its antigen is not identified. The CDR3 is made up of 16 amino acids. Trimming shortened V by 3 bases and J by 0 bases, and 15 bases separated the two germline ends. Per the germline V gene, CDR1 is SGHRS and CDR2 is YFSETQ. To release intraepithelial and lamina propria lymphocytes, the graft tissue was processed. The sample consisted of ileum tissue, taken 204 days after intestinal transplant. This TCR derives from a human patient who received an intestinal transplant, so some T cells may come from the graft donor. The chain has TRBV5-1 and TRBJ1-1; TRBD1 might be the D (5 bases). The chain's CDR3 is CASSSRDGDLNTEAFF. The CDR3 nucleotides are TGCGCCAGCAGCTCCCGGGACGGAGACTTGAACACTGAAGCTTTCTTT.